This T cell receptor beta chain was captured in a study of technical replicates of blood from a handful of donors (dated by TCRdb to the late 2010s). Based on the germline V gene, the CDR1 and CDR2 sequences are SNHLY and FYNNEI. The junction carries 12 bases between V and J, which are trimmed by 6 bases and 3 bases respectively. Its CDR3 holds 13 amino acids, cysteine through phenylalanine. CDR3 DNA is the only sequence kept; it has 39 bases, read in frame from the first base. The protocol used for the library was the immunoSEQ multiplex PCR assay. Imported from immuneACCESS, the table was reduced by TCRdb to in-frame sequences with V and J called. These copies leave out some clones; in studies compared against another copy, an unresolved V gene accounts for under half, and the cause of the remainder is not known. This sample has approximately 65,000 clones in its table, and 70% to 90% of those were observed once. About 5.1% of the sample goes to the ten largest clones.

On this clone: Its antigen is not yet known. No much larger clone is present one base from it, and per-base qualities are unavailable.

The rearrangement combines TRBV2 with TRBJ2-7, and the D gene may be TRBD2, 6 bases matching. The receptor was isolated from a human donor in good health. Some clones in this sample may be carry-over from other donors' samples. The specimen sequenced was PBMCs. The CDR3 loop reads CASRVDGSYEQYF. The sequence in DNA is TGTGCCAGCAGGGTGGACGGGAGCTACGAGCAGTACTTC.